This TCR beta chain was identified during a study of cytomegalovirus exposure and HLA in healthy donors. The donors, nominally healthy at sampling, likely had unrecorded immune exposures. This clone was recorded a few times. What it binds is not known. CDR1 and CDR2 from the germline V gene are SGHRS and YFSETQ. Deletions cut 1 base from V and 4 bases from J, with 13 bases between. CDR3 length equals 15 residues. Study-wide points: CMV serostatus was the only immune exposure information that was available.

PCR primers comprised 60 Vbeta and 13 Jbeta primers. The assay was immunoSEQ multiplex PCR, and TCRdb's table has in-frame clones only and misses some. This table has under 130,000 clones, roughly 13% appearing once. The sequence derives from a middle-aged man in good health and CMV-seropositive. This sequence joins TRBV5-1 and TRBJ2-3; tentatively, D is TRBD1 (5 bases). Sequences were obtained from PBMCs. DNA of the CDR3: TGCGCCAGCAGCTTGTTAGGGGTAAGCGCAGATACGCAGTATTTT. It translates to CASSLLGVSADTQYF.